The clone carrying this T cell receptor beta chain was seen ten or more times. Its specificity is not known. CDR3 length: 14 amino acids. Trimming removed 5 bases from V and 4 bases from J; junction bases left unmatched: 4. CDR1 and CDR2 (germline): SGHNT, YENEEA. Regarding treatment: randomized to nivolumab then ipilimumab (arm A) or the reverse (arm B). The data belong to a study of sequential checkpoint blockade in melanoma. The study's findings and limits: About 30 times likelier clinical benefit followed increased tumor T-cell fraction and clonality.

Method: immunoSEQ multiplex PCR; TCRdb's copy keeps in-frame clones and lacks some. The sample lists about 10,000 clones, 20% to 25% seen once, with around 10% in the top ten. This sequence was found in a human donor with melanoma. The chain employs TRBV11-3 and TRBJ1-4; the match to TRBD1 covers 7 bases. This sample comprised tumor tissue (inferred from file names), obtained from a patient given nivolumab and ipilimumab in sequence. CDR3 nucleotide sequence: TGTGCCAGCAGCCTACAGGGGATTAATGAAAAACTGTTTTTT. Residues: CASSLQGINEKLFF. The full variable domain, in which reference TRBV11-3 and TRBJ1-4 provide the parts outside the CDR3, is EAGVVQSPRYKIIEKKQPVAFWCNPISGHNTLYWYLQNLGQGPELLIRYENEEAVDDSQLPKDRFSAERLKGVDSTLKIQPAELGDSAVYLCASSLQGINEKLFFGSGTQLSVL.